This is a list of T cell receptor beta chains from one sample in a study of cytomegalovirus exposure and HLA in healthy donors. Generated by immunoSEQ multiplex PCR, the TCRdb table keeps only in-frame clones and is missing some. The table shows 150,000 to 200,000 clones, with 80% to 85% occurring only once. Sample: PBMCs. All receptors derive from a man aged 45-65 years in good health and CMV-seronegative. Each CDR3 is given with its conserved first and last residue. A D gene is named only where the DNA matches it firmly. Some rows have no size entry. The others give once, few or many, or a class for an expanded clone.

clone_size	v_call	d_call	j_call	cdr3_nt	cdr3_aa
-	TRBV19	-	TRBJ1-6	TGTGCCACCATGGGCTCAGGGTTGCATTCACCCCTCCACTTT	CATMGSGLHSPLHF
-	TRBV29-1	-	TRBJ2-3	TGCAGCGTTGATAAATCTAGCACAGATACGCAGTATTTT	CSVDKSSTDTQYF
few	TRBV6-5	TRBD2	TRBJ2-7	TGTGCCAGCTCGGGGCGGGAGATGGGCTACGAGCAGTACTTC	CASSGREMGYEQYF
-	TRBV5-1	-	TRBJ1-1	TGCGCCAGCAGCTTGCAGGGGAGCCCAATTTTCTTT	CASSLQGSPIFF
few	TRBV14	TRBD1	TRBJ1-5	TGTGCCAGCAGCCTCGTCCGGGACAGGGGAAGCAATCAGCCCCAGCATTTT	CASSLVRDRGSNQPQHF
-	TRBV15	-	TRBJ1-4	TGTGCCACCAGCAGAGGACAGAGTGAGGAAAAACTGTTTTTT	CATSRGQSEEKLFF
once	TRBV19	-	TRBJ1-2	TGTGCCAGTAGTCTCGGGGTAAGGAGCTACACCTTC	CASSLGVRSYTF
-	TRBV5-6	-	TRBJ1-5	TGTGCCAGCAGTTACCATCCGGCAGGGTATCAGCCCCAGCATTTT	CASSYHPAGYQPQHF
-	TRBV27	-	TRBJ2-1	TGTGCCAGCAGTTTAGTCCCCCGCAATGAGCAGTTCTTC	CASSLVPRNEQFF
-	TRBV14	-	TRBJ2-7	TGTGCCAGCAGCCAAGTAGCCGGCTCTGAGCAGTACTTC	CASSQVAGSEQYF
-	TRBV25-1	-	TRBJ1-5	TGTGCCAGCAGTGCAGGAGGACGTAGCAATCAGCCCCAGCATTTT	CASSAGGRSNQPQHF
few	TRBV2	TRBD1	TRBJ1-5	TGTGCCAGCAGCAGGGACAGGGTCGACAATCAGCCCCAGCATTTT	CASSRDRVDNQPQHF
-	TRBV28	-	TRBJ2-7	TGTGCCACCAGCGGAGGGGGCTTGAATGAGCAGTACTTC	CATSGGGLNEQYF
-	TRBV14	-	TRBJ1-2	TGTGCCAGCAGCCAAGCTTTAACAGACTATGGCTACACCTTC	CASSQALTDYGYTF
-	TRBV6-5	TRBD2	TRBJ2-7	TGTGCCAGCAGTAAGGGACTAGCGCACTACGAGCAGTACTTC	CASSKGLAHYEQYF